Following are 21 T cell receptor beta chains from one sample sequenced in a study of response to subunit inactivated influenza vaccine. MiXCR, run by TCRdb on the RT-PCR reads, gives a single entry per CDR3 protein. The table has a few hundred thousand distinct CDR3 sequences, 13% to 15% seen once. The source material was PBMCs from blood, sampled about 13 days after vaccination. These receptors came from a man aged 45 to 65 who received an inactivated influenza vaccine.

In this sample, this clonotype turned up a few times. The J gene is TRBJ2-5, the V gene TRBV20-1; possibly TRBD1 for D (6 bases). Germline V CDR1 and CDR2: DFQATT, SNEGSKA (reference sequence). The CDR3 covers 13 residues. Trimming shortened V by 5 bases and J by 4 bases, and 14 bases separated the two germline ends. CDR3 amino acids: CSASRSGVETQYF. CDR3 bases: TGCAGTGCTTCCCGTTCAGGGGTAGAGACCCAGTACTTC.

A note on this clonotype: A much larger clone differs by one base, so this may be a read error. This sequence joins TRBV20-1 and TRBJ2-7, with 8 bases aligning to TRBD2. The CDR3 covers 14 residues. After removal of 6 bases from V and 6 bases from J, the junction contained 13 bases not matched to a gene. Germline V gene data show CDR1 as DFQATT and CDR2 as SNEGSKA (reference sequence). The CDR3 loop is CSAATGRAGGEQYF. The CDR3 region has the DNA TGCAGTGCGGCTACCGGGAGGGCGGGAGGCGAGCAGTACTTC.

This clonotype has more than one count but fewer than ten. The chain combines TRBV4-1 with TRBJ2-7; 8 bases fit TRBD1. After removal of 1 base from V and 3 bases from J, the junction contained 5 bases not matched to a gene. Germline V gene sequence: CDR1 MGHRA, CDR2 YSYEKL. The CDR3 totals 15 residues. DNA for the CDR3: TGCGCCAGCAGCCAAGGGGGACAGGAGAGCTACGAGCAGTACTTC. This translates into CASSQGGQESYEQYF.

This clonotype was seen many times. The V gene is TRBV12-3 or TRBV12-4, the J gene TRBJ1-1, with 7 nucleotides matching TRBD1. Unmatched junction bases numbered 5, after V lost 5 bases and J lost 5 bases. CDR3 size: 13 residues. CDR3 protein: CASSRQGRTEAFF. In nucleotides, the CDR3 is TGTGCCAGCAGTCGACAGGGTAGGACTGAAGCTTTCTTT.

V and J are TRBV18 and TRBJ2-1; D may be TRBD2 (5 bases). CDR3 length: 13 residues. With 5 bases removed from V and 7 bases from J, the gap between germline ends came to 12 bases. CDR1 is KGHSH, CDR2 LQKENI, per germline. The CDR3 here is CASSERRGNEQFF. CDR3 in DNA: TGTGCCAGCTCAGAGAGACGGGGAAATGAGCAGTTCTTC.

The table lists this clonotype with a few counts. This chain uses TRBV18 with TRBJ2-1; the D is unclear. CDR1 is KGHSH, CDR2 LQKENI, per germline. Deletions cut 1 base from V and 6 bases from J, with 10 bases between. The CDR3 extends over 14 amino acids. The chain's CDR3 is CASSPRRDGNEQFF. Here the CDR3 DNA reads TGTGCCAGCTCACCACGGAGAGACGGCAATGAGCAGTTCTTC.

This clonotype has only a few counts. The V call is TRBV4-3, the J call TRBJ2-6, with a possible D match to TRBD1 (6 bases). Germline CDR1 reads LGHNA; CDR2 reads YSLEER. V dropped 1 base and J dropped 2 bases, with 12 bases sitting between them. The CDR3 contains 17 residues. Here the CDR3 DNA reads TGCGCCAGCAGCCAAGGGGCACAGGGTGCTGGGGCCAACGTCCTGACTTTC. As protein: CASSQGAQGAGANVLTF.

The CDR3 spells CASSGVGLGYTF. DNA for the CDR3: TGTGCCAGCAGCGGGGTGGGCCTTGGCTACACCTTC. The V call is TRBV7-2, the J call TRBJ1-2; D is uncertain. CDR3 length equals 12 residues. The ends were cut back, 5 bases at V and 7 bases at J, with 11 bases in the middle. The germline CDR1 and CDR2 sequences are SGHTA and FQGNSA.

This clonotype has more than one count but fewer than ten. The chain uses TRBV12-3 or TRBV12-4 and TRBJ2-1; the match to TRBD2 covers 11 bases. With 6 bases clipped from V and 6 bases from J, the junction kept 7 bases outside the gene matches. The CDR3 runs 15 residues. The DNA of the CDR3 is TGTGCCAGCAGACCCCTAGCGGGAGGACCCAATGAGCAGTTCTTC. It codes for CASRPLAGGPNEQFF.

This clonotype was detected ten times or more. The V call is TRBV11-2, the J call TRBJ1-6; the D is unclear. V lost 9 bases and J 0 bases, leaving 12 bases between the germline ends. The CDR3 loop spans 15 amino acids. Germline CDR1 SGHAT, CDR2 FQNNGV. The CDR3: CASGASRSYNSPLHF. The CDR3 DNA reads TGTGCCAGTGGCGCGTCCCGCTCCTATAATTCACCCCTCCACTTT.

This clonotype turned up a few times. The chain uses TRBV7-3 and TRBJ2-1, with TRBD1 matching 9 bases. Unmatched junction bases numbered 7, after V lost 2 bases and J lost 5 bases. The CDR3 is 16 residues long. From germline, CDR1 is SGHTA and CDR2 FQGTGA. In DNA, the CDR3 is TGTGCCAGCAGCTTAGCGGGGACAGGGATCGACAATGAGCAGTTCTTC. Encoded protein: CASSLAGTGIDNEQFF. The complete variable domain, with remaining parts taken from reference TRBV7-3 and TRBJ2-1, reads GAGVSQTPSNKVTEKGKYVELRCDPISGHTALYWYRQSLGQGPEFLIYFQGTGAADDSGLPNDRFFAVRPEGSVSTLKIQRTERGDSAVYLCASSLAGTGIDNEQFFGPGTRLTVL.

This chain joins TRBV6-4 and TRBJ2-2; 7 bases are a match to TRBD1. After removal of 7 bases from V and 7 bases from J, the junction contained 6 bases not matched to a gene. CDR1 and CDR2 (germline): MRHNA, SNTAGT. This CDR3 comprises 13 residues. The CDR3 here is CASTTGRGGELFF. CDR3 nucleotide sequence: TGTGCCAGCACGACAGGGAGAGGCGGGGAGCTGTTTTTT.

This sequence joins TRBV7-2 and TRBJ1-4; 7 bases are a match to TRBD1. Germline-derived CDR1 and CDR2 are SGHTA and FQGNSA. Trimming removed 8 bases from V and 3 bases from J; junction bases left unmatched: 9. The length of the CDR3 is 15 residues. The DNA for the CDR3 is TGTGCCAGCGGTTTAATCGGACAGGCTAATGAAAAACTGTTTTTT. Translating it yields CASGLIGQANEKLFF. Full variable domain (rest looked up from reference TRBV7-2 and TRBJ1-4): GAGVSQSPSNKVTEKGKDVELRCDPISGHTALYWYRQSLGQGLEFLIYFQGNSAPDKSGLPSDRFSAERTGGSVSTLTIQRTQQEDSAVYLCASGLIGQANEKLFFGSGTQLSVL.

This clonotype was counted only a few times. The chain links TRBV28 to TRBJ2-2, with 9 bases identical to TRBD1. Germline CDR1 MDHEN, CDR2 SYDVKM. Losses at the gene ends were 1 base for V and 6 bases for J; bases not matched to a gene: 6. There are 16 residues in the CDR3. In DNA, the CDR3 is TGTGCCAGCAGTTTATTCCGACAGGGGGGAGCCGGGGAGCTGTTTTTT. This gives the protein CASSLFRQGGAGELFF.

This clonotype turned up a few times. This rearrangement joins TRBV7-6 to TRBJ2-1; 7 bases agree with TRBD2. This CDR3 comprises 12 residues. CDR1 is SGHVS, CDR2 FNYEAQ, per germline. Trimming cost V 4 bases and J 7 bases; bases outside gene matches: 1. The CDR3 DNA reads as TGTGCCAGCAGCTCGGGAGGAAATGAGCAGTTCTTC. Protein product: CASSSGGNEQFF. Supplemented by reference TRBV7-6 and TRBJ2-1, the full variable domain reads GAGVSQSPRYKVTKRGQDVALRCDPISGHVSLYWYRQALGQGPEFLTYFNYEAQQDKSGLPNDRFSAERPEGSISTLTIQRTEQRDSAMYRCASSSGGNEQFFGPGTRLTVL.

In its sample, this clonotype was seen many times. The rearrangement joins TRBV20-1 to TRBJ1-1; D may be TRBD1 (6 bases). The germline V and J ends were trimmed by 3 bases and 4 bases, with 15 bases remaining between them. CDR1 and CDR2 from the germline V gene are DFQATT and SNEGSKA (reference sequence). This CDR3 contains 14 residues. The CDR3 spells CSASHPRGATEAFF. In DNA form, the CDR3 reads TGCAGTGCTAGTCACCCCAGGGGTGCCACTGAAGCTTTCTTT.

The genes are TRBV18 and TRBJ1-4; D might be TRBD1 (5 bases). Looked up from germline, CDR1 is KGHSH and CDR2 is LQKENI. This CDR3 comprises 15 residues. V lost 2 bases and J lost 8, with 15 bases in between. CDR3 coding DNA: TGTGCCAGCTCACCAACCGGGACCCAGGAAGAAAAACTGTTTTTT. This gives the protein CASSPTGTQEEKLFF.

The V and J genes are TRBV12-3 or TRBV12-4 and TRBJ2-2; 12 bases line up with TRBD2. The CDR3 spans 18 residues. The junction had 11 bases not matched to a gene; V was cut back by 5 bases and J by 4 bases. This CDR3 is CASSTPTSGRMGTGELFF. The CDR3 nucleotides are TGTGCCAGCAGTACACCGACTAGCGGGAGAATGGGCACCGGGGAGCTGTTTTTT.

This clonotype came up many times. This chain uses TRBV5-1 with TRBJ2-1; D may be TRBD1 (7 bases). The V end was cut by 2 bases, the J end by 6 bases, with 15 bases between. The CDR3 runs 15 residues. Germline CDR1 is SGHRS and CDR2 is YFSETQ. In nucleotides, the CDR3 is TGCGCCAGCAGCTTTGTGGCGGGACAGATCAATGAGCAGTTCTTC. Amino acids: CASSFVAGQINEQFF.

J is TRBJ1-1 and V is TRBV7-9; D is unclear. The germline gives CDR1 SEHNR, CDR2 FQNEAQ (reference sequence). Trimming left V 4 bases short and J 5 bases short, with 11 bases between. The CDR3 runs 13 residues. The CDR3 sequence is CASSSGLRTEAFF. The CDR3 DNA reads as TGTGCCAGCAGCTCGGGCCTGAGGACTGAAGCTTTCTTT. The variable domain in full, with the rest retrieved from reference TRBV7-9 and TRBJ1-1, is DTGVSQNPRHKITKRGQNVTFRCDPISEHNRLYWYRQTLGQGPEFLTYFQNEAQLEKSRLLSDRFSAERPKGSFSTLEIQRTEQGDSAMYLCASSSGLRTEAFFGQGTRLTVV.

The chain carries TRBV20-1 and TRBJ2-1; 9 bases are a match to TRBD1. V was pared by 6 bases and J by 9 bases, with 15 bases of the junction left unmatched. The CDR3 totals 15 residues. Germline V CDR1 and CDR2: DFQATT, SNEGSKA (reference sequence). CDR3 bases: TGCAGTGCCAAAGATGCGGACAGGGGCGATGTTGAGCAGTTCTTC. Encoded protein: CSAKDADRGDVEQFF.